This record looks at one TCR beta chain sequence and its context. No antigen is known for it. Reverse transcription of about 0.5 to 1 ug RNA used random hexamers. Amplification of TCR beta CDR3 across 54 Vbeta and 13 Jbeta was performed with immunoSEQ multiplex PCR. TCRdb reanalysed the immunoSEQ multiplex PCR reads using MiXCR and keeps one entry per CDR3 protein. This table holds about 300,000 distinct CDR3 sequences, approximately 85% found once. This entry comes from a study of CD8 T cells in Susac syndrome. Peripheral blood CD8+ and CD4+ T cells were profiled by TCR beta sequencing. The multiple sclerosis controls were treatment-naive patients with relapsing-remitting disease that was stable or active. Study findings and constraints: By the study's own acknowledgment, its TCR sequencing and HLA analysis included relatively few individuals.

This CDR3 is 15 amino acids long. Germline V lookup: CDR1 SNHLY, CDR2 FYNNEI. V was clipped by 0 bases and J by 0 bases; unmatched bases: 1. The receptor's source is a human donor with multiple sclerosis. The chain employs TRBV2 and TRBJ2-7; 8 bases line up with TRBD1. Sequencing used CD8+ T cells from PBMCs. The CDR3 DNA follows: TGTGCCAGCAGTGAAGCGGACAGGGACTCCTACGAGCAGTACTTC. Translating gives CASSEADRDSYEQYF.